This TCR beta chain derives from a study of blood T cell repertoires in COVID-19 (dated by TCRdb to the early 2020s). In terms of the full investigation: Samples covering the acute and convalescent phases of COVID-19 were provided by collaborators in the United States, Italy and Spain. The prospective study material was composed of cDNA or gDNA derived from T cells, B-cell-depleted T cells, or PBMCs. Subjects who had been exposed to COVID-19, were actively infected with it, or had recovered from it provided the deeply sampled blood TCRbeta repertoires that made up the dataset. The repertoires were made available in a free public database intended to serve as a resource for research on the immune response to SARS-CoV-2. Samples were obtained from the ongoing ImmuneRACE study (first 160 participants) and from 1,200 or so subjects provided by 6 global collaborators. Sample metadata almost always included a de-identified subject ID, COVID-19 status, age in years and sex. HLA class I and class II types, where available, came from metadata supplied by the sample provider rather than from assay-based typing.

With respect to this clone: Its recognized antigen is unknown. Within one base of it there is no much larger clone, and no base qualities were kept.

Trimming accounts for 4 bases at V and 6 bases at J, while the number of junction bases matched to no gene is 8. The CDR3 numbers 14 residues from cysteine through phenylalanine. The only DNA kept is the CDR3, 42 bases in frame from the first base. Based on the germline V gene (reference sequence), the CDR1 and CDR2 sequences are SGHNT and YYREEE. TCRbeta CDR3 regions were amplified from genomic DNA using the immunoSEQ Assay, a bias-controlled multiplex PCR. As for the original processing: Nucleated cell counts per sample were estimated from amplification of reference gene primers within the assay. To quantify the absolute abundance of each unique TCRbeta CDR3 rearrangement, sequence reads were collapsed and filtered. For each sample, productive Simpson clonality was calculated as the square root of Simpson's diversity index over productive rearrangements. TCRdb took this table from immuneACCESS and kept in-frame rearrangements with V and J called. Such tables lack part of the clones; where checked against another copy, unresolved V genes explain under half of the gap, and the rest is unexplained. V and J calls and clone size follow that table, whereas D and trimming were derived from the DNA. The sample table contains about 130,000 clones; only one count was recorded for 75% to 90% of them. About 2.5% of the sample is in the top ten clones.

Study-wide findings and limitations: The quantity of clinical and demographic metadata differed by source and by participant and was supplied without curation.

In the prospective study, participants were roughly 18 to 95 years old, resided in about two dozen geographic areas of the United States, and were enrolled through a virtual design. In the prospective study, participants were assigned to cohorts based on the clinical history participants reported in a screening survey and a study questionnaire. Recovered participants in ImmuneRACE Cohort 3 were defined by two consecutive negative NP/OP PCR tests, clearance by a healthcare professional, or resolution of symptoms. Mobile phlebotomists in the prospective study collected whole blood, serum and a nasopharyngeal or oropharyngeal swab from every participant. Additional blood draws and questionnaires over an approximately two-month period could optionally be provided by prospective study participants. Before DNA extraction, prospective study blood samples were shipped either frozen or at room temperature.

The sequenced sample was PBMCs or T cells enriched from blood (not recorded which). The clonotype originates from a woman between 50 and 59 years old who had recovered from COVID-19. In this chain, TRBV5-4 is recombined with TRBJ2-7, and 9 junction bases match TRBD1. The CDR3 region: CASSPTGGQREQYF. The nucleotide sequence is given as TGTGCCAGCAGCCCCACAGGGGGCCAGCGCGAGCAGTACTTC.